A selection of T cell receptor beta chains follows, all from one sample in a study of blood T cell repertoires in COVID-19. Sequencing was performed with immunoSEQ multiplex PCR; in TCRdb, only in-frame clones are kept and a portion is missing. The sample contains around 360,000 clones, about 90% of which appear only once. The sequencing input was PBMCs or T cells enriched from blood (not recorded which). The receptors stem from a woman in her 30s who had recovered from COVID-19. CDR3s include the opening cysteine and the closing phenylalanine or tryptophan. The D gene is left open where the match is weak. Expanded clones are given a class, and other clones once, few, many or no size at all.

size,J,D,V,CDR3,DNA
-,TRBJ2-7,-,TRBV28,CASRNPVSYEQYF,TGTGCCAGTCGAAACCCAGTCTCCTACGAGCAGTACTTC
many,TRBJ2-1,TRBD2,TRBV14,CASSPSGGAREFF,TGTGCCAGCAGCCCCTCGGGGGGGGCTAGGGAGTTCTTC
-,TRBJ1-2,TRBD1,TRBV2,CASRVSGTEANYGYTF,TGTGCCAGCAGAGTTTCCGGGACAGAAGCTAACTATGGCTACACCTTC
-,TRBJ2-5,-,TRBV10-3,CAISEWQEGTQYF,TGTGCCATCAGTGAGTGGCAGGAGGGGACCCAGTACTTC
few,TRBJ2-3,-,TRBV2,CASSERDTQYF,TGTGCCAGCAGTGAACGGGATACGCAGTATTTT
-,TRBJ1-3,TRBD1,TRBV27,CASSSQGATGNTIYF,TGTGCCAGCAGTTCCCAGGGGGCTACTGGAAACACCATATATTTT
-,TRBJ1-1,-,TRBV18,CASSPQSGDTEAFF,TGTGCCAGCTCACCACAATCAGGGGATACTGAAGCTTTCTTT
-,TRBJ1-2,-,TRBV10-3,CAISAREGYGYTF,TGTGCCATCAGTGCCAGGGAGGGCTATGGCTACACCTTC
few,TRBJ2-7,-,TRBV30,CAWSAIRRRYEQYF,TGTGCCTGGAGTGCAATAAGACGGAGGTACGAGCAGTACTTC
-,TRBJ2-3,-,TRBV19,CASSIAVASGDTQYF,TGTGCCAGTAGTATAGCGGTAGCGTCAGGAGATACGCAGTATTTT
-,TRBJ2-6,-,TRBV14,CASSQPAYSGANVLTF,TGTGCCAGCAGCCAACCTGCGTACTCTGGGGCCAACGTCCTGACTTTC
-,TRBJ2-1,TRBD2,TRBV3-1/TRBV3-2,CASSQDPSGRAYYNEQFF,TGTGCCAGCAGCCAAGATCCGAGCGGGAGGGCCTACTACAATGAGCAGTTCTTC
few,TRBJ1-1,TRBD1,TRBV23-1,CASSQWRQGRHTEAFF,TGCGCCAGCAGTCAATGGAGACAGGGCCGGCACACTGAAGCTTTCTTT
once,TRBJ2-7,TRBD1,TRBV10-3,CATLVPGQGYEQYF,TGTGCTACGCTCGTCCCGGGACAGGGTTACGAGCAGTACTTC
-,TRBJ1-2,-,TRBV12-3/TRBV12-4,CASSSDSNYGYTF,TGTGCCAGCAGCTCGGACAGTAACTATGGCTACACCTTC
-,TRBJ2-2,TRBD1,TRBV5-1,CASSGQAGAYTGELFF,TGCGCCAGCAGCGGACAGGCAGGGGCGTACACCGGGGAGCTGTTTTTT
-,TRBJ1-2,-,TRBV28,CASSLGSADYGYTF,TGTGCCAGCAGTTTAGGGTCGGCGGACTATGGCTACACCTTC
-,TRBJ1-1,TRBD1,TRBV5-6,CASSLSQGERTNTEAFF,TGTGCCAGCAGCTTGTCACAGGGGGAACGAACAAACACTGAAGCTTTCTTT
few,TRBJ2-7,TRBD1,TRBV5-1,CASSLATGGAEMNEQYF,TGCGCCAGCAGCTTGGCCACAGGGGGCGCGGAGATGAACGAGCAGTACTTC
-,TRBJ1-6,-,TRBV6-5,CASIYTSDSPLHF,TGTGCCAGCATCTACACAAGCGATTCACCCCTCCACTTT
-,TRBJ2-7,TRBD2,TRBV5-8,CASSLIGGAAFVYEQYF,TGTGCCAGCAGCTTGATCGGGGGGGCTGCGTTCGTGTACGAGCAGTACTTC
-,TRBJ2-7,TRBD1,TRBV18,CASSPGTASFYEQYF,TGTGCCAGCTCACCGGGGACAGCTTCCTTCTACGAGCAGTACTTC
few,TRBJ1-1,-,TRBV6-1,CASSESGNPAYEAFF,TGTGCCAGCAGTGAATCGGGGAACCCCGCTTATGAAGCTTTCTTT
-,TRBJ2-1,TRBD2,TRBV28,CASSLFGTSGRASNEQFF,TGTGCCAGCAGTTTATTCGGGACTAGCGGGAGGGCGAGTAATGAGCAGTTCTTC
-,TRBJ2-1,-,TRBV7-9,CASADGNEQFF,TGTGCCAGCGCGGATGGCAATGAGCAGTTCTTC
once,TRBJ1-1,-,TRBV24-1,CATSDGIEAFF,TGTGCCACCAGTGACGGGATTGAAGCTTTCTTT
-,TRBJ2-7,TRBD1,TRBV2,CASSGTGGTSEQYF,TGTGCCAGCAGCGGGACAGGGGGCACCTCCGAGCAGTACTTC
-,TRBJ2-2,-,TRBV12-3/TRBV12-4,CASRDITGELFF,TGTGCCAGCAGGGACATTACCGGGGAGCTGTTTTTT
-,TRBJ2-7,-,TRBV7-8,CASSLRVGLYEQYF,TGTGCCAGCAGCTTGAGGGTGGGTTTGTACGAGCAGTACTTC
once,TRBJ2-4,TRBD1,TRBV14,CASSPLGQDRNIQYF,TGTGCCAGCAGCCCATTGGGACAGGACCGAAACATTCAGTACTTC
few,TRBJ2-1,TRBD2,TRBV19,CASRTAGGVNNEQFF,TGTGCCAGTAGGACAGCGGGGGGCGTAAACAATGAGCAGTTCTTC
-,TRBJ2-5,-,TRBV5-1,CASSPGGQETQYF,TGCGCCAGCAGCCCGGGCGGGCAAGAGACCCAGTACTTC
-,TRBJ2-7,-,TRBV19,CASSTGVRSYEQYF,TGTGCCAGTAGTACCGGGGTCCGCTCCTACGAGCAGTACTTC
-,TRBJ1-4,-,TRBV4-1,CASSQRRTNEKLFF,TGCGCCAGCAGCCAACGGAGAACTAATGAAAAACTGTTTTTT
few,TRBJ1-1,TRBD1,TRBV7-6,CASSLRTGGGAEAFF,TGTGCCAGCAGCCTCCGGACAGGTGGTGGTGCTGAAGCTTTCTTT
-,TRBJ2-2,-,TRBV5-4,CASSSTGLNTGELFF,TGTGCCAGCAGCTCGACTGGACTGAACACCGGGGAGCTGTTTTTT
-,TRBJ1-3,-,TRBV5-5,CASSLVKGSGNTIYF,TGTGCCAGCAGCTTGGTTAAGGGGTCTGGAAACACCATATATTTT
-,TRBJ2-3,-,TRBV7-3,CASSLIGEVSQYF,TGTGCCAGCAGCTTGATCGGAGAGGTCTCGCAGTATTTT
-,TRBJ1-2,-,TRBV30,CAWSVAYGYTF,TGTGCCTGGAGTGTAGCCTATGGCTACACCTTC
-,TRBJ1-1,TRBD1,TRBV5-5,CASSGGQGMNTEAFF,TGTGCCAGCAGCGGCGGACAGGGAATGAACACTGAAGCTTTCTTT
-,TRBJ1-1,-,TRBV7-9,CASSLTGILNTEAFF,TGTGCCAGCAGCTTAACCGGGATCCTGAACACTGAAGCTTTCTTT
-,TRBJ1-4,-,TRBV3-1/TRBV3-2,CASSKRQNDATNEKLFF,TGTGCCAGCAGCAAAAGACAGAATGATGCAACTAATGAAAAACTGTTTTTT
-,TRBJ1-5,TRBD1,TRBV29-1,CSASGTGPNQPQHF,TGCAGCGCCTCCGGGACAGGGCCTAATCAGCCCCAGCATTTT
-,TRBJ2-3,-,TRBV27,CASRVGGGTDTQYF,TGTGCCAGCCGTGTAGGTGGAGGCACAGATACGCAGTATTTT
-,TRBJ2-7,-,TRBV13,CASSLGPSYEQYF,TGTGCCAGCAGCTTGGGCCCCTCCTACGAGCAGTACTTC
-,TRBJ1-5,TRBD1,TRBV7-8,CASSSPVQGAPSNQPQHF,TGTGCCAGCAGCTCGCCCGTACAGGGGGCGCCTAGCAATCAGCCCCAGCATTTT
-,TRBJ2-3,TRBD2,TRBV4-2,CASSPRTSSPDTQYF,TGTGCCAGCAGCCCTAGGACTAGCTCTCCAGATACGCAGTATTTT
-,TRBJ2-3,-,TRBV5-4,CASSRRPDTQYF,TGTGCCAGCAGCCGGAGGCCAGATACGCAGTATTTT
-,TRBJ2-5,-,TRBV4-2,CASSDGDQETQYF,TGTGCCAGCAGTGACGGGGACCAAGAGACCCAGTACTTC
-,TRBJ2-3,-,TRBV27,CASSFSPRYTQYF,TGTGCCAGCAGTTTCTCCCCCCGGTATACGCAGTATTTT
-,TRBJ1-1,-,TRBV27,CASSRNPGGGKWNTEAFF,TGTGCCAGCAGCCGGAACCCGGGAGGGGGAAAGTGGAACACTGAAGCTTTCTTT
-,TRBJ2-7,-,TRBV29-1,CSVVYTSYEQYF,TGCAGCGTTGTGTACACGTCCTACGAGCAGTACTTC
-,TRBJ1-1,-,TRBV15,CATSNTWDLGRVTEAFF,TGTGCCACCAGCAACACCTGGGATCTGGGGAGAGTTACTGAAGCTTTCTTT
-,TRBJ2-7,-,TRBV11-2,CASSLNRAPYEQYF,TGTGCCAGCAGCTTGAACAGGGCACCCTACGAGCAGTACTTC
-,TRBJ2-1,TRBD2,TRBV18,CASSPLTGGSYYNEQFF,TGTGCCAGCTCCCCATTAACGGGAGGATCTTACTACAATGAGCAGTTCTTC
-,TRBJ2-2,-,TRBV14,CASSQEGRYYTGELFF,TGTGCCAGCAGCCAGGAGGGACGCTATTACACCGGGGAGCTGTTTTTT
-,TRBJ1-1,TRBD1,TRBV9,CASSNLGQGAEAFF,TGTGCCAGCAGCAATCTTGGACAGGGGGCTGAAGCTTTCTTT
-,TRBJ2-1,TRBD2,TRBV20-1,CSASSFGLAGVYNEQFF,TGCAGTGCTAGTTCCTTCGGCCTAGCGGGGGTGTACAATGAGCAGTTCTTC